The clone carrying this T cell receptor beta chain was counted at least ten times. Its antigen is undetermined. This sample's time point: patch test 2, 6 weeks after DPC sensitization. Treatment in this sample: therapeutic diphenylcyclopropenone sensitization with weekly scalp DPC. The data derive from a study of human T cells and chemical hapten exposure. Study background: Patch testing placed 0.01% DPC on the upper back, with readings at 6 days. Alopecia areata, totalis and universalis patients, mostly female, were included.

TCRdb analysed the RACE reads with MiXCR anew, one entry per CDR3 protein. In the table there are about 80,000 distinct CDR3 sequences, 10% of which are singletons. The germline CDR1 and CDR2 sequences are MNHNS and SASEGT. V was cut by 4 bases and J by 2 bases, with 5 bases left in between. The CDR3 contains 12 residues. General study results and limits: Expanded TCRs made up significantly more big CDR3 similarity clusters than controls did. All donors were alopecia patients, so their immunity may differ from that of healthy people.

This sequence was found in a woman younger than 45 with alopecia areata. Some clones in this sample may be carry-over from other donors' samples. The sequencing used whole blood, collected in connection with sensitization to the hapten diphenylcyclopropenone (DPC). V gene TRBV6-1 combines with J gene TRBJ2-5, with no clear D. The CDR3 nucleotides read TGTGCCAGCAGTGCCCTTCAAGAGACCCAGTACTTC. It encodes CASSALQETQYF.